The present TCR beta chain was sequenced within a study of blood T cell repertoires in COVID-19. Across the study: Sample material is recorded as cDNA or gDNA derived from T cells, B-cell-depleted T cells, or PBMCs.

CDR1 is MNHNY and CDR2 is SVGAGI in the germline V gene (reference sequence). The length of the CDR3 is 11 residues. Losses at the gene ends were 10 bases for V and 8 bases for J; bases not matched to a gene: 6. Original handling: Estimation of nucleated cell counts relied on the amplification of reference gene primers. The method was immunoSEQ multiplex PCR; TCRdb's version includes in-frame clones alone and lacks a portion of them. That table supplies the V and J calls and clone size; D and trimming were determined from the DNA. The sample has about 440,000 clones; about 90% are singletons. Participants were placed into cohorts based on the clinical history they reported. For recovered donors of Cohort 3, there were two negative PCRs, clearance, or symptom resolution.

The gene calls are TRBV6-6 and TRBJ1-1, with TRBD1 identical over 8 bases. The receptor was isolated from a man younger than 30 who had recovered from COVID-19. The sequencing input was PBMCs or T cells enriched from blood (not recorded which). CDR3 sequence reads: CATQDRAEAFF. The CDR3 DNA is TGTGCCACCCAGGACAGGGCGGAAGCTTTCTTT.